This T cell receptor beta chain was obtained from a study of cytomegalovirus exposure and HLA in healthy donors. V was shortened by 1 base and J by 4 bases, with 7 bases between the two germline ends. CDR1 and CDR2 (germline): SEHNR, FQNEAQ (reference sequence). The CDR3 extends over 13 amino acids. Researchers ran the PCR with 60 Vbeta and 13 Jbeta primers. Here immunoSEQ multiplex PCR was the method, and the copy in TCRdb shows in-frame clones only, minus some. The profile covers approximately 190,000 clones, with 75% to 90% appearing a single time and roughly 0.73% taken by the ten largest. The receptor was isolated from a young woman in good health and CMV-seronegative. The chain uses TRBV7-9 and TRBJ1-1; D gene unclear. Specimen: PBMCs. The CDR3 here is CASSLGTATEAFF. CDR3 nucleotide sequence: TGTGCCAGCAGCTTAGGAACAGCCACTGAAGCTTTCTTT.